These 28 T cell receptor beta chains were sequenced from one sample in a study of T cell repertoires in cytomegalovirus infection. MiXCR, run by TCRdb on the reads, gives a single entry per CDR3 protein. The sample has 200,000 to 300,000 distinct CDR3 sequences, roughly 13% seen once; the top ten hold 8.8%. Sequencing was done on a sample of PBMCs. The receptors here all came from a human donor in good health (CMV status not recorded). Some clones in this sample may be carry-over from other donors' samples.

This clonotype was picked up a small number of times. The genes are TRBV11-2 and TRBJ2-3; D is tentatively TRBD1 or TRBD2 (5 bases each). V was pared by 6 bases and J by 10 bases, with 17 bases between. CDR1 is SGHAT and CDR2 is FQNNGV in the germline V gene. The CDR3 spans 13 residues. CDR3 in amino acids: CASSPGIEGAQYF. As DNA, the CDR3 is TGTGCCAGCAGTCCGGGGATCGAAGGGGCGCAGTATTTT.

This clonotype was seen more than once but under ten times. The chain employs TRBV3-1 and TRBJ2-1; D may be TRBD1 (5 bases). Germline CDR1 reads LGHDT; CDR2 reads YNNKEL (reference sequence). The CDR3 extends over 14 amino acids. Trimming removed 2 bases at V and 5 bases at J, with 10 bases between. The CDR3 is CASSQYGADNEQFF. CDR3 DNA: TGTGCCAGCAGCCAATATGGGGCTGACAATGAGCAGTTCTTC.

This chain uses TRBV19 with TRBJ2-1, with a possible D match to TRBD2 (5 bases). The CDR3 is 17 amino acids. V gave up 5 bases and J gave up 2 bases, with 19 bases separating them. Germline V CDR1 and CDR2: LNHDA, SQIVND (reference sequence). As DNA, the CDR3 is TGTGCCAGTAGTCCAAGTGTGCTAGCTAGCACCTACAATGAGCAGTTCTTC. Its protein is CASSPSVLASTYNEQFF. The complete variable domain, with remaining parts taken from reference TRBV19 and TRBJ2-1, reads DGGITQSPKYLFRKEGQNVTLSCEQNLNHDAMYWYRQDPGQGLRLIYYSQIVNDFQKGDIAEGYSVSREKKESFPLTVTSAQKNPTAFYLCASSPSVLASTYNEQFFGPGTRLTVL.

This clonotype came up many times. The chain combines TRBV7-3 with TRBJ2-1; 9 bases map to TRBD1. This CDR3 region has 15 residues. Germline CDR1 SGHTA, CDR2 FQGTGA. J gave up 4 bases and V 1 base, and 2 bases lay outside the gene matches. The CDR3 sequence: CASSLSGTGYNEQFF. The CDR3 DNA reads TGTGCCAGCAGCTTAAGCGGGACAGGGTACAATGAGCAGTTCTTC.

This clonotype was detected ten times or more. The chain joins TRBV27 to TRBJ2-1; perhaps TRBD2 as D (5 bases). Looked up from germline, CDR1 is MNHEY and CDR2 is SMNVEV (reference sequence). This CDR3 spans 16 amino acids. The ends were cut back, 2 bases at V and 0 bases at J, with 11 bases in the middle. The CDR3 DNA is TGTGCCAGCAGTTTAGTGGGAGTTCACTCCTACAATGAGCAGTTCTTC. This sequence encodes CASSLVGVHSYNEQFF.

The chain employs TRBV7-2 and TRBJ2-7; 9 bases fit TRBD1. The CDR3 totals 14 residues. CDR1 is SGHTA and CDR2 is FQGNSA in the germline V gene. The V and J ends lost 5 bases and 3 bases, in that order; junction bases with no gene match: 5. The CDR3 loop is CASSIGGQGYEQYF. DNA for the CDR3: TGTGCCAGCAGCATAGGGGGACAGGGCTACGAGCAGTACTTC.

In its sample, this clonotype was seen many times. The chain carries TRBV7-6 and TRBJ2-2, with TRBD1 matching 11 bases. Trimming took 1 base from V and 5 from J; bases not matched to a gene: 9. The CDR3 totals 18 residues. Per germline, CDR1 SGHVS and CDR2 FNYEAQ. CDR3 residues: CASSLVLLGTGGTGELFF. The DNA of the CDR3 is TGTGCCAGCAGCTTAGTTCTACTCGGGACAGGGGGGACCGGGGAGCTGTTTTTT.

About this clonotype: A much more abundant neighbour one base away suggests this may be a read error. This sequence joins TRBV4-2 and TRBJ2-1, with 12 bases matching TRBD2. The CDR3 contains 15 residues. Germline lookup yields CDR1 LGHNA and CDR2 YNFKEQ. DNA for the CDR3: TGTGCCGGCAGCCACCTAGCGGGGGGGCTTGATGAGCAGTTCTTC. Translation: CAGSHLAGGLDEQFF.

This clonotype was seen repeatedly, ten times or more. The chain carries TRBV11-2 and TRBJ2-7; 9 bases match TRBD1. The CDR3 runs to 15 residues. Germline assignment: CDR1 SGHAT and CDR2 FQNNGV. The J segment lost 6 bases and the V segment lost 6 bases, leaving 12 bases of the junction unmatched. CDR3 sequence reads: CASSYQGQGVGEQYF. DNA of the CDR3: TGTGCCAGCAGTTACCAGGGACAGGGAGTAGGCGAGCAGTACTTC.

This clonotype was observed many times. This chain connects TRBV7-2 to TRBJ2-3; the match to TRBD2 covers 7 bases. The CDR3 is 14 residues long. Germline V lookup: CDR1 SGHTA, CDR2 FQGNSA. The V and J ends lost 5 bases and 6 bases, in that order; junction bases with no gene match: 8. The CDR3 bases are TGTGCCAGCAGCCCCAGCGGGATGATGGATACGCAGTATTTT. Encoded protein: CASSPSGMMDTQYF.

In its sample, this clonotype was seen many times. J is TRBJ1-5 and V is TRBV7-2, with 9 nucleotides matching TRBD1. V lost 1 base to trimming and J lost 7 bases; unmatched junction nucleotides: 5. CDR1 is SGHTA and CDR2 is FQGNSA in the germline V gene. This CDR3 is 15 amino acids long. This chain's CDR3 is CASSLEGTGHQPQHF. CDR3 coding DNA: TGTGCCAGCAGCTTAGAGGGGACAGGGCACCAGCCCCAGCATTTT.

At least ten counts were recorded for this clonotype. This CDR3 is CASSLRGGPEAFF. DNA of the CDR3: TGTGCCAGCAGCTTAAGGGGGGGCCCGGAAGCTTTCTTT. The rearrangement uses TRBV7-6 and TRBJ1-1, with D perhaps matching TRBD1 (6 bases). Germline CDR1 is SGHVS and CDR2 is FNYEAQ. This CDR3 has 13 residues. Trimming removed 2 bases from V and 8 bases from J, with 12 bases in between.

This clonotype was seen many times. The CDR3 DNA follows: TGTGCCAGCAGCTTAAGAGCGAACACCGGGGAGCTGTTTTTT. Translating gives CASSLRANTGELFF. The chain has TRBV7-9 and TRBJ2-2; unclear D gene. The CDR3 is 14 amino acids. V was clipped by 2 bases and J by 0 bases, with 4 bases between them. From germline, CDR1 is SEHNR and CDR2 FQNEAQ (reference sequence). The full variable domain, rest sourced from reference TRBV7-9 and TRBJ2-2, is DTGVSQNPRHKITKRGQNVTFRCDPISEHNRLYWYRQTLGQGPEFLTYFQNEAQLEKSRLLSDRFSAERPKGSFSTLEIQRTEQGDSAMYLCASSLRANTGELFFGEGSRLTVL.

The genes are TRBV9 and TRBJ2-6, with D hard to call. The CDR3 extends over 17 amino acids. V gave up 0 bases and J gave up 0 bases, with 10 bases separating them. CDR1 is SGDLS, CDR2 YYNGEE, per germline. The CDR3 sequence is CASSVATVASGANVLTF. As DNA, the CDR3 is TGTGCCAGCAGCGTAGCTACGGTTGCCTCTGGGGCCAACGTCCTGACTTTC.

The V and J genes are TRBV2 and TRBJ1-1; 8 bases fit TRBD1. The CDR3 is 16 amino acids. The germline V gene has CDR1 SNHLY and CDR2 FYNNEI. V gave up 3 bases and J gave up 5 bases; unmatched junction bases: 11. CDR3 nucleotides: TGTGCCAGCAGTGATTCGGCAGGGGGCGATAAGACTGAAGCTTTCTTT. This translates into CASSDSAGGDKTEAFF.

This clonotype was picked up many times. The chain joins TRBV28 to TRBJ2-1, with 11 bases lining up with TRBD2. The CDR3 has 15 amino acids. After removal of 6 bases from V and 3 bases from J, the junction contained 4 bases not matched to a gene. Germline V gives CDR1 MDHEN, CDR2 SYDVKM. This CDR3 reads CASSAGTSGYNEQFF. For the CDR3, the DNA is TGTGCCAGCAGCGCCGGGACTAGCGGCTACAATGAGCAGTTCTTC. Combining the CDR3 with reference TRBV28 and TRBJ2-1 gives the whole variable domain DVKVTQSSRYLVKRTGEKVFLECVQDMDHENMFWYRQDPGLGLRLIYFSYDVKMKEKGDIPEGYSVSREKKERFSLILESASTNQTSMYLCASSAGTSGYNEQFFGPGTRLTVL.

V gene TRBV11-2 combines with J gene TRBJ2-7, with 9 bases fitting TRBD1. Germline lookup yields CDR1 SGHAT and CDR2 FQNNGV. After removal of 3 bases from V and 2 bases from J, the junction contained 5 bases not matched to a gene. This CDR3 has 15 amino acids. DNA of the CDR3: TGTGCCAGCAGCTTCCGGGACAGGGATGCCTACGAGCAGTACTTC. The encoded protein is CASSFRDRDAYEQYF.

As regards this clonotype: At one of its ends the junction is not consistent with the germline gene, which may arise from a read error. The chain uses TRBV4-1 and TRBJ2-1, with D tentatively TRBD1 (6 bases). Germline CDR1 and CDR2: MGHRA and YSYEKL. There are 12 residues in the CDR3. The CDR3 sequence: CASSQDVGARVF. CDR3 sequence (DNA): TGCGCCAGCAGCCAAGATGTGGGGGCGCGGGTCTTC.

This sequence joins TRBV29-1 and TRBJ1-5; maybe TRBD1 (6 bases). CDR3 length equals 13 residues. V lost 4 bases to trimming and J lost 3 bases, with 10 bases between them. The germline V gene has CDR1 SQVTM and CDR2 ANQGSEA. The CDR3 bases are TGCAGCGTTGCGACAGGTCACAATCAGCCCCAGCATTTT. This codes for CSVATGHNQPQHF. The whole variable domain, filled in from reference TRBV29-1 and TRBJ1-5, reads SAVISQKPSRDICQRGTSLTIQCQVDSQVTMMFWYRQQPGQSLTLIATANQGSEATYESGFVIDKFPISRPNLTFSTLTVSNMSPEDSSIYLCSVATGHNQPQHFGDGTRLSIL.

Only a few counts were recorded for this clonotype. This chain joins TRBV28 and TRBJ1-5; a possible D gene is TRBD1 (5 bases). CDR1 and CDR2 from the germline V gene are MDHEN and SYDVKM. This CDR3 has 15 residues. Trimming stripped 6 bases from V and 2 bases from J, with 14 bases between. CDR3 bases: TGTGCCAGCAGCTGGGGGAGTTTTGGCAATCAGCCCCAGCATTTT. Residues: CASSWGSFGNQPQHF. Filled out from reference TRBV28 and TRBJ1-5, the complete variable domain reads DVKVTQSSRYLVKRTGEKVFLECVQDMDHENMFWYRQDPGLGLRLIYFSYDVKMKEKGDIPEGYSVSREKKERFSLILESASTNQTSMYLCASSWGSFGNQPQHFGDGTRLSIL.

Many counts were recorded for this clonotype. The chain links TRBV7-7 to TRBJ2-1, with 9 positions matching TRBD1. J gave up 2 bases and V 5 bases, and 4 bases lay outside the gene matches. Germline CDR1 is SSHAT and CDR2 is FNYEAQ (reference sequence). The CDR3 runs to 15 residues. The CDR3 loop reads CASSQGQGTYNEQFF. CDR3 DNA sequence: TGTGCCAGCAGCCAGGGACAGGGCACCTACAATGAGCAGTTCTTC. The full variable domain, its missing parts supplied by reference TRBV7-7 and TRBJ2-1, is GAGVSQSPRYKVTKRGQDVTLRCDPISSHATLYWYQQALGQGPEFLTYFNYEAQPDKSGLPSDRFSAERPEGSISTLTIQRTEQRDSAMYRCASSQGQGTYNEQFFGPGTRLTVL.

A few counts support this clonotype. The chain uses TRBV20-1 and TRBJ2-7; D possibly uses TRBD1 or TRBD2 (7 bases each). The germline gives CDR1 DFQATT, CDR2 SNEGSKA (reference sequence). The germline V and J ends were trimmed by 2 bases and 5 bases, with 16 bases remaining between them. The CDR3 sequence is 14 residues long. CDR3 DNA sequence: TGCAGTGCTAGACGGCGTGCAGGGGGGGACGAGCAGTACTTC. This codes for CSARRRAGGDEQYF.

This clonotype was recorded a few times. J is TRBJ2-5 and V is TRBV4-3, with 7 positions matching TRBD2. The CDR3 contains 17 residues. Looked up from germline, CDR1 is LGHNA and CDR2 is YSLEER. J lost 2 bases, V lost 1 base, and 10 bases had no gene match. CDR3 sequence (DNA): TGCGCCAGCAGCCAAGGGAACCTCCTCGGGGGGCAAGAGACCCAGTACTTC. It encodes CASSQGNLLGGQETQYF.

This clonotype was found many times. In nucleotides, the CDR3 is TGTGCCAGCAGCTTAACGCGGACTAGCTATGGCTACACCTTC. As protein: CASSLTRTSYGYTF. The J gene is TRBJ1-2, the V gene TRBV7-3; D gene ambiguous. Trimming took 0 bases from V and 4 from J, leaving 9 bases between them. CDR3 length equals 14 residues. The germline V gene has CDR1 SGHTA and CDR2 FQGTGA.

V and J are TRBV20-1 and TRBJ1-5; D perhaps matches TRBD1 (6 bases). Per the germline V gene, CDR1 is DFQATT and CDR2 is SNEGSKA (reference sequence). V dropped 3 bases and J dropped 6 bases, with 15 bases sitting between them. This CDR3 is 14 amino acids long. For the CDR3, the DNA is TGCAGTGCTAGTGGGTCCAGGGGCCCTCAGCCCCAGCATTTT. It encodes CSASGSRGPQPQHF.

The rearrangement uses TRBV13 and TRBJ2-3; 9 bases line up with TRBD2. Germline V gene sequence: CDR1 PRHDT, CDR2 FYEKMQ (reference sequence). This CDR3 has 15 amino acids. V trimming: 3 bases; J trimming: 2 bases; junction bases outside the gene matches: 3. The CDR3 is CASSFASGTTDTQYF. The DNA for the CDR3 is TGTGCCAGCAGCTTCGCTAGCGGGACCACAGATACGCAGTATTTT.

The table lists this clonotype with a few counts. This sequence joins TRBV7-8 and TRBJ2-3, with 7 bases fitting TRBD1. Germline CDR1 and CDR2: SGHVS and FQNEAQ. CDR3 size: 16 residues. V was clipped by 2 bases and J by 4 bases; unmatched bases: 9. The CDR3 nucleotides read TGTGCCAGCAGCTTAACACAGGGGATAATCTCAGATACGCAGTATTTT. This translates into CASSLTQGIISDTQYF.

The sample holds one count of this clonotype. The chain joins TRBV15 to TRBJ1-4, with D perhaps matching TRBD1 (5 bases). Between the trimmed V and J ends, which lost 1 base and 4 bases, there was a span of 16 bases. The length of the CDR3 is 17 residues. Germline lookup yields CDR1 LNHNV and CDR2 YYDKDF (reference sequence). CDR3 sequence: CATSRGDSSPGNEKLFF. DNA for the CDR3: TGTGCCACCAGCAGAGGGGACTCCTCGCCCGGTAATGAAAAACTGTTTTTT. Full variable domain (outside the CDR3, taken from reference TRBV15 and TRBJ1-4): DAMVIQNPRYQVTQFGKPVTLSCSQTLNHNVMYWYQQKSSQAPKLLFHYYDKDFNNEADTPDNFQSRRPNTSFCFLDIRSPGLGDTAMYLCATSRGDSSPGNEKLFFGSGTQLSVL.